One sample yielded the 16 T cell receptor beta chains listed below, sequenced in a study of OX40 agonist ivuxolimab in advanced cancers. Sequencing was performed with immunoSEQ multiplex PCR; in TCRdb, only in-frame clones are kept and a portion is missing. The sample consists of around 67,000 clones, roughly 81% of them appearing once. This specimen was CD4+ or CD8+ T cells sorted from blood, taken in a trial of the OX40 agonist ivuxolimab. Receptors were obtained from an adult with an advanced solid tumor such as melanoma, head and neck, liver or kidney cancer.

The chain recombines TRBV5-1 with TRBJ2-1, with 11 bases lining up with TRBD2. This CDR3 is built from 19 residues. The V segment lost 4 bases and the J segment 1 base; nucleotides outside the gene matches: 13. Germline lookup yields CDR1 SGHRS and CDR2 YFSETQ. The CDR3 region is CASSGTGVSGGASYNEQFF. The CDR3 DNA reads as TGCGCCAGCAGCGGTACGGGTGTTAGCGGGGGGGCATCCTACAATGAGCAGTTCTTC.

This chain joins TRBV30 and TRBJ1-1; a possible D gene is TRBD1 (6 bases). The CDR3 is 13 amino acids. From germline, CDR1 is GTSNPN and CDR2 SVGIG (reference sequence). V lost 0 bases and J lost 4, with 9 bases in between. The CDR3 DNA reads TGTGCCTGGAGTGTTAGCAGGGGCACTGAAGCTTTCTTT. It is translated as CAWSVSRGTEAFF.

This clone was detected only a few times. The V call is TRBV25-1, the J call TRBJ1-1; D not resolved. The V end lost 3 bases, the J end lost 3 bases, and 5 bases lay between the germline ends. This CDR3 has 12 residues. Per the germline V gene, CDR1 is MGHDK and CDR2 is SYGVNS. The CDR3 sequence is CASSERDTEAFF. Here the CDR3 DNA reads TGTGCCAGCAGTGAGCGGGACACTGAAGCTTTCTTT.

This chain links TRBV5-5 with TRBJ2-7, with 7 positions matching TRBD1. CDR1 is SGHKS, CDR2 YYEKEE, per germline (reference sequence). Trimming at V came to 1 base and at J to 3 bases, leaving 1 base not matched to a gene. CDR3 size: 13 residues. The CDR3: CASSLPGGYEQYF. The CDR3 coding sequence is TGTGCCAGCAGCTTGCCAGGGGGCTACGAGCAGTACTTC.

This clone showed up just once. V and J are TRBV30 and TRBJ1-3; possibly TRBD1 for D (5 bases). Deletions cut 2 bases from V and 0 bases from J, with 11 bases between. The CDR3 covers 15 residues. The germline gives CDR1 GTSNPN, CDR2 SVGIG (reference sequence). The CDR3 loop reads CAWSWGLSSGNTIYF. In nucleotides, the CDR3 is TGTGCCTGGAGTTGGGGCCTAAGCTCTGGAAACACCATATATTTT.

This clone was recorded once. This chain links TRBV5-6 with TRBJ1-2; D gene unclear. The CDR3 has 13 amino acids. V lost 1 base, J lost 4 bases, and 8 bases lay in between. The germline gives CDR1 SGHDT, CDR2 YYEEEE. Written as DNA, the CDR3 is TGTGCCAGCAGCTTGAGGCCAGCCTATGGCTACACCTTC. This sequence encodes CASSLRPAYGYTF.

This chain joins TRBV19 and TRBJ1-3, with D unclear. The V end lost 3 bases, the J end lost 2 bases, and 8 bases lay between the germline ends. The CDR3 is made up of 14 amino acids. Germline CDR1 reads LNHDA; CDR2 reads SQIVND (reference sequence). CDR3 in amino acids: CASSMTRTGNTIYF. CDR3 bases: TGTGCCAGTAGTATGACCCGCACTGGAAACACCATATATTTT.

CDR3: CASTRRRKNTGELFF. CDR3 sequence (DNA): TGTGCCAGCACCCGGCGGCGGAAGAACACCGGGGAGCTGTTTTTT. V usage is TRBV6-5 and J usage is TRBJ2-2; no reliable D call. The V and J ends lost 7 bases and 1 base respectively, with 13 bases between them. CDR1 is MNHEY, CDR2 SVGAGI, per germline. This CDR3 has 15 amino acids.

This clone was recorded only once. This rearrangement joins TRBV7-3 to TRBJ1-1, with D possibly TRBD1 on 5 matching bases. CDR3 length equals 13 residues. V was clipped by 5 bases and J by 8 bases, with 15 bases between them. The germline V gene encodes CDR1 SGHTA and CDR2 FQGTGA. The CDR3 sequence is CASSPRGGYEAFF. CDR3 bases: TGTGCCAGCAGCCCAAGGGGAGGGTACGAAGCTTTCTTT.

This clone was seen more than once but under ten times. The rearrangement joins TRBV28 to TRBJ1-4; 11 nucleotides line up with TRBD1. The CDR3 totals 15 residues. Germline CDR1 is MDHEN and CDR2 is SYDVKM. V was clipped by 6 bases and J by 8 bases; unmatched bases: 8. As DNA, the CDR3 is TGTGCCAGCAGACTTACCGGGACAGGGGGGGAAAAACTGTTTTTT. It codes for CASRLTGTGGEKLFF. Complete variable domain (other parts from reference TRBV28 and TRBJ1-4): DVKVTQSSRYLVKRTGEKVFLECVQDMDHENMFWYRQDPGLGLRLIYFSYDVKMKEKGDIPEGYSVSREKKERFSLILESASTNQTSMYLCASRLTGTGGEKLFFGSGTQLSVL.

V usage is TRBV29-1 and J usage is TRBJ2-3; 12 bases fit TRBD1. Germline V lookup: CDR1 SQVTM, CDR2 ANQGSEA. J was trimmed by 6 bases and V by 5 bases; bases with no gene match: 9. The CDR3 has 15 residues. The CDR3 nucleotides are TGCAGCGTTCTTCCGGGACAGGGGGCGTTGGATACGCAGTATTTT. Protein sequence: CSVLPGQGALDTQYF.

J is TRBJ2-2 and V is TRBV18, with 8 bases matching TRBD1. V lost 0 bases to trimming and J lost 3 bases; unmatched junction nucleotides: 3. CDR3 size: 16 residues. Per germline, CDR1 KGHSH and CDR2 LQKENI. CDR3 region: CASSPPTGVDTGELFF. CDR3 sequence (DNA): TGTGCCAGCTCACCACCGACAGGGGTGGACACCGGGGAGCTGTTTTTT.

The rearrangement joins TRBV4-1 to TRBJ2-2; TRBD2 agrees at 9 bases. CDR3 length equals 17 residues. Losses at the gene ends were 1 base for V and 2 bases for J; bases not matched to a gene: 5. Germline lookup yields CDR1 MGHRA and CDR2 YSYEKL. In DNA form, the CDR3 reads TGCGCCAGCAGCCAAGGGGTAGCGGGGGTAAACACCGGGGAGCTGTTTTTT. It specifies CASSQGVAGVNTGELFF.

V and J are TRBV4-1 and TRBJ1-4; 9 bases agree with TRBD1. There are 15 residues in the CDR3. Germline lookup yields CDR1 MGHRA and CDR2 YSYEKL. J gave up 7 bases and V 3 bases, and 6 bases lay outside the gene matches. CDR3 DNA sequence: TGCGCCAGCAGCCAGTGGGACAGGGAGGGTGAAAAACTGTTTTTT. It codes for CASSQWDREGEKLFF.

The chain joins TRBV18 to TRBJ1-5, with D perhaps TRBD1 (6 bases). This CDR3 contains 14 residues. Germline CDR1 KGHSH, CDR2 LQKENI. Trimming stripped 3 bases from V and 4 bases from J, with 10 bases between. The CDR3 sequence: CASSPYRENQPQHF. The CDR3 DNA follows: TGTGCCAGCTCACCCTACAGGGAGAATCAGCCCCAGCATTTT.

This chain links TRBV14 with TRBJ1-2; D possibly corresponds to TRBD1 (6 bases). CDR3 length: 15 residues. Trimming took 0 bases from V and 4 from J, leaving 12 bases between them. Germline CDR1 is SGHDN and CDR2 is FVKESK. The CDR3 reads CASSQDLGAVYGYTF. CDR3 sequence (DNA): TGTGCCAGCAGCCAAGACTTGGGGGCCGTCTATGGCTACACCTTC.